This T cell receptor beta chain originates from a study of shared clonotypes between healthy human individuals. Study-wide context: There were three CD4 naive, three CD4 memory, two CD8 naive and one CD8 memory plates per donor.

General study findings and limits: Compared with clonotypes that all four donors shared, non-shared clonotypes had lower generation probabilities.

Details on this clone: As yet, its antigen is unknown. The junction shows a germline mismatch at one end, possibly a read error.

TCRdb's copy holds only in-frame clones and misses some; the assay was immunoSEQ multiplex PCR. The table records 1.6 million or so clones, roughly 97% of them present only once. CD4+ cells yielded CD45RA+ naive and CD45RA-negative memory subsets. Germline lookup yields CDR1 MNHNS and CDR2 SASEGT. The CDR3 runs to 12 residues. Sequenced input: naive CD4+ T cells sorted from blood. Specified subset: CD45RA+ positively selected. The chain joins TRBV6-1 to TRBJ1-2; 8 bases fit TRBD1. The sequence derives from a man aged 25 to 45 in good health. The DNA of the CDR3 is TGTGCCAGCAGTGCCCGACAGGGGCGAGCTGGCTTC. Translated, it gives CASSARQGRAGF.